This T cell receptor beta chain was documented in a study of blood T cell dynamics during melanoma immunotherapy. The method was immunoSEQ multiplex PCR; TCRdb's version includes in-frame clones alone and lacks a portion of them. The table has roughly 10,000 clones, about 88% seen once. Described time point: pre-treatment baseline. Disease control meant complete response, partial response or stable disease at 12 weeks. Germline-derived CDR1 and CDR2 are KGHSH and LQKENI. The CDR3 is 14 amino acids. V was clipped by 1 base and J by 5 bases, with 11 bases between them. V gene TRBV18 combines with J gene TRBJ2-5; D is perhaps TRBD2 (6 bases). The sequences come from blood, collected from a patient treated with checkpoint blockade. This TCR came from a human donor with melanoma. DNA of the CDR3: TGTGCCAGCTCACCACGGCGGGGTGTTGAGACCCAGTACTTC. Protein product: CASSPRRGVETQYF.